A selection of T cell receptor beta chains follows, all from one sample in a study of blood T cell repertoires in COVID-19. Clones were sequenced by immunoSEQ multiplex PCR, and TCRdb holds only the in-frame ones, with some missing. This table has a few hundred thousand clones, roughly 88% appearing once. The sequencing input was peripheral blood. These receptors all come from a woman aged 30 to 39 with active or convalescent COVID-19. CDR3s include the opening cysteine and the closing phenylalanine or tryptophan. D genes are given only for firm matches. Size tells how often a clone was seen (once, few, many) or the class of an expanded clone, and some rows leave it out.

v_gene: TRBV19
abundance: NA
d_gene: TRBD1
j_gene: TRBJ1-1
CDR3nt: TGTGCCAGTAGTCCCCTGCGTCCCGGGACAGGGAGGGCCAACACTGAAGCTTTCTTT
CDR3aa: CASSPLRPGTGRANTEAFF

v_gene: TRBV6-5
abundance: NA
d_gene: NA
j_gene: TRBJ2-2
CDR3nt: TGTGCCAGCAGAGAGCAGGGCCCCGGGGAGCTGTTTTTT
CDR3aa: CASREQGPGELFF

v_gene: TRBV7-8
abundance: NA
d_gene: NA
j_gene: TRBJ2-3
CDR3nt: TGTGCCAGCAGCTCATTCAGGACTCTTAGCACAGATACGCAGTATTTT
CDR3aa: CASSSFRTLSTDTQYF

v_gene: TRBV7-9
abundance: few
d_gene: TRBD1
j_gene: TRBJ1-1
CDR3nt: TGTGCCAGCGGCGAGACAGGGGGCGGGACTGAAGCTTTCTTT
CDR3aa: CASGETGGGTEAFF

v_gene: TRBV6-2/TRBV6-3
abundance: NA
d_gene: TRBD1
j_gene: TRBJ1-1
CDR3nt: TGTGCCAGCAGTTACTCCGACAGGGGGCCCGTCGATGAAGCTTTCTTT
CDR3aa: CASSYSDRGPVDEAFF

v_gene: TRBV7-2
abundance: NA
d_gene: NA
j_gene: TRBJ1-6
CDR3nt: TGTGCCAGCAGCTTTTCGGACAAGCGAAATTCACCCCTCCACTTT
CDR3aa: CASSFSDKRNSPLHF

v_gene: TRBV5-4
abundance: NA
d_gene: TRBD1
j_gene: TRBJ1-2
CDR3nt: TGTGCCAGCAGCTTGGAGCAGGGGGCGGACTATGGCTACACCTTC
CDR3aa: CASSLEQGADYGYTF

v_gene: TRBV6-5
abundance: NA
d_gene: NA
j_gene: TRBJ1-6
CDR3nt: TGTGCCAGCAGTTACCTAGATTCACCCCTCCACTTT
CDR3aa: CASSYLDSPLHF

v_gene: TRBV19
abundance: NA
d_gene: NA
j_gene: TRBJ1-1
CDR3nt: TGTGCCAGTGCCGGATACAGTTTTGAAGCTTTCTTT
CDR3aa: CASAGYSFEAFF

v_gene: TRBV19
abundance: NA
d_gene: NA
j_gene: TRBJ2-1
CDR3nt: TGTGCCAGTAGTATGCGACTAGGACTCGATGAGCAGTTCTTC
CDR3aa: CASSMRLGLDEQFF

v_gene: TRBV11-2
abundance: NA
d_gene: TRBD2
j_gene: TRBJ2-1
CDR3nt: TGTGCCAGCAGATTGCGGACTAGCGGGGGGTACAATGAGCAGTTCTTC
CDR3aa: CASRLRTSGGYNEQFF

v_gene: TRBV18
abundance: NA
d_gene: TRBD1
j_gene: TRBJ1-4
CDR3nt: TGTGCCAGCTCACCCCAAACAGGGGCAACTAATGAAAAACTGTTTTTT
CDR3aa: CASSPQTGATNEKLFF

v_gene: TRBV18
abundance: few
d_gene: NA
j_gene: TRBJ1-1
CDR3nt: TGTGCCAGCTCAACCCAAAGCATAGCGCGAGTCTCGCACACTGAAGCTTTCTTT
CDR3aa: CASSTQSIARVSHTEAFF

v_gene: TRBV24-1
abundance: NA
d_gene: TRBD1
j_gene: TRBJ2-1
CDR3nt: TGTGCCACCAGTGATTCAGGGGGCTCCTACAATGAGCAGTTCTTC
CDR3aa: CATSDSGGSYNEQFF

v_gene: TRBV6-2/TRBV6-3
abundance: NA
d_gene: TRBD1
j_gene: TRBJ1-3
CDR3nt: TGTGCCAGCAGTTACGGGACAGGGCGCTCTGGAAACACCATATATTTT
CDR3aa: CASSYGTGRSGNTIYF

v_gene: TRBV5-1
abundance: NA
d_gene: TRBD1
j_gene: TRBJ1-6
CDR3nt: TGCGCCAGCAGCCGGGACAGTAATAATTCACCCCTCCACTTT
CDR3aa: CASSRDSNNSPLHF

v_gene: TRBV6-1
abundance: few
d_gene: NA
j_gene: TRBJ2-3
CDR3nt: TGTGCCAGCACCGCAGTAGATACGCAGTATTTT
CDR3aa: CASTAVDTQYF

v_gene: TRBV4-3
abundance: NA
d_gene: TRBD2
j_gene: TRBJ2-5
CDR3nt: TGCGCCAGCAGCCAAGAGATAGCGGGGGGGCAAGAGACCCAGTACTTC
CDR3aa: CASSQEIAGGQETQYF

v_gene: TRBV19
abundance: NA
d_gene: TRBD1
j_gene: TRBJ1-2
CDR3nt: TGTGCCACTTGCCGCAGACAGGGCTTCAACTATGGCTACACCTTC
CDR3aa: CATCRRQGFNYGYTF

v_gene: TRBV5-1
abundance: NA
d_gene: TRBD2
j_gene: TRBJ2-1
CDR3nt: TGCGCCAGCAGCTCCCCAACTAGCGGGGCGATCAATGAGCAGTTCTTC
CDR3aa: CASSSPTSGAINEQFF

v_gene: TRBV7-8
abundance: NA
d_gene: NA
j_gene: TRBJ2-5
CDR3nt: TGTGCCAGCATCCCTGGCCCCGAAGAGACCCAGTACTTC
CDR3aa: CASIPGPEETQYF

v_gene: TRBV5-1
abundance: NA
d_gene: TRBD2
j_gene: TRBJ2-3
CDR3nt: TGCGCCAGCAGCTCAGGGACTAGCGTCGGCACAGATACGCAGTATTTT
CDR3aa: CASSSGTSVGTDTQYF

v_gene: TRBV24-1
abundance: NA
d_gene: TRBD2
j_gene: TRBJ2-3
CDR3nt: TGTGCCACCAGTGGACGGGGGGAGAGCACAGATACGCAGTATTTT
CDR3aa: CATSGRGESTDTQYF

v_gene: TRBV6-1
abundance: once
d_gene: TRBD1
j_gene: TRBJ1-2
CDR3nt: TGTGCCAGCAGTGAAGTAGCGGTCGCCTCAGACAGGGCGAACTATGGCTACACCTTC
CDR3aa: CASSEVAVASDRANYGYTF